This is a list of T cell receptor beta chains from one sample in a study of shared clonotypes between healthy human individuals. The table came from immunoSEQ multiplex PCR; TCRdb's copy has only in-frame clones and leaves some out. The table lists roughly 2,000,000 clones, 90% to 95% of them singletons. The sequenced sample consisted of naive CD8+ T cells from PBMCs. All receptors derive from a young man in good health. Some clones in this sample may be carry-over from other donors' samples. Both conserved end residues are part of each CDR3. Fields, in order: V gene, clone size, J gene, D gene, CDR3 DNA, CDR3 protein. D genes are given only for firm matches. Size is stated for part of the rows, as once, few or many counts, or as a class when the clone is expanded.

v_gene: TRBV10-3
abundance: NA
j_gene: TRBJ2-7
d_gene: NA
CDR3nt: TGTGCCATCAGTGAGTCGGGGGCCGGGCGCGAGCAGTACTTC
CDR3aa: CAISESGAGREQYF

v_gene: TRBV5-1
abundance: once
j_gene: TRBJ2-7
d_gene: NA
CDR3nt: TGCGCCAGCAGGGAGAGGGGATACTACGAGCAGTACTTC
CDR3aa: CASRERGYYEQYF

v_gene: TRBV9
abundance: NA
j_gene: TRBJ2-7
d_gene: NA
CDR3nt: TGTGCCAGCAGCGCATCGGGCGGGCCAAGGGACGAGCAGTACTTC
CDR3aa: CASSASGGPRDEQYF

v_gene: TRBV30
abundance: NA
j_gene: TRBJ2-5
d_gene: NA
CDR3nt: TGTGCCTGGAGGGGGGAACAACTTTGGGAGACCCAGTACTTC
CDR3aa: CAWRGEQLWETQYF

v_gene: TRBV6-5
abundance: NA
j_gene: TRBJ2-1
d_gene: TRBD2
CDR3nt: TGTGCCAGCTCCGGGCTAGCGGACAATGAGCAGTTCTTC
CDR3aa: CASSGLADNEQFF

v_gene: TRBV25-1
abundance: NA
j_gene: TRBJ2-1
d_gene: TRBD2
CDR3nt: TGTGCCAGCAGTGGGGGGTTTAGCGGGAGAGAGCACAATGAGCAGTTCTTC
CDR3aa: CASSGGFSGREHNEQFF

v_gene: TRBV9
abundance: NA
j_gene: TRBJ2-6
d_gene: NA
CDR3nt: TGTGCCAGCAGCGGCCGTTCTGGGGCCAACGTCCTGACTTTC
CDR3aa: CASSGRSGANVLTF

v_gene: TRBV7-2
abundance: NA
j_gene: TRBJ1-2
d_gene: NA
CDR3nt: TGTGCCAGCAGCTTAGGGGGGGTAAACTATGGCTACACCTTC
CDR3aa: CASSLGGVNYGYTF

v_gene: TRBV10-3
abundance: NA
j_gene: TRBJ2-3
d_gene: TRBD2
CDR3nt: TGTGCCATCAGGGCGTCTAGCGGGAGACGCACAGATACGCAGTATTTT
CDR3aa: CAIRASSGRRTDTQYF

v_gene: TRBV19
abundance: NA
j_gene: TRBJ1-5
d_gene: NA
CDR3nt: TGTGCCAGTAGTATGGCCGCTTATAGCAATCAGCCCCAGCATTTT
CDR3aa: CASSMAAYSNQPQHF

v_gene: TRBV28
abundance: NA
j_gene: TRBJ1-4
d_gene: TRBD1
CDR3nt: TGTGCCAGCGAAGACAGGGACGCAACTAATGAAAAACTGTTTTTT
CDR3aa: CASEDRDATNEKLFF

v_gene: TRBV6-1
abundance: NA
j_gene: TRBJ2-1
d_gene: NA
CDR3nt: TGTGCCAGCAGTGCCGAGAATGGTGAGCAGTTCTTC
CDR3aa: CASSAENGEQFF

v_gene: TRBV7-9
abundance: NA
j_gene: TRBJ1-1
d_gene: TRBD1
CDR3nt: TGTGCCAGCAGCCGCAGGACAGGGACGGACACTGAAGCTTTCTTT
CDR3aa: CASSRRTGTDTEAFF

v_gene: TRBV11-3
abundance: NA
j_gene: TRBJ1-2
d_gene: NA
CDR3nt: TGTGCCAGCAGCTTAGATCTATGGGACCGAACCTATGGCTACACCTTC
CDR3aa: CASSLDLWDRTYGYTF

v_gene: TRBV4-1
abundance: NA
j_gene: TRBJ2-7
d_gene: NA
CDR3nt: TGCGCCAGCAGCCTAACGGGACCGGTCTACGAGCAGTACTTC
CDR3aa: CASSLTGPVYEQYF

v_gene: TRBV28
abundance: NA
j_gene: TRBJ1-1
d_gene: TRBD1
CDR3nt: TGTGCCAGCAGTCATCTTCAGGGGGGAGAGTCTGAAGCTTTCTTT
CDR3aa: CASSHLQGGESEAFF

v_gene: TRBV11-2
abundance: NA
j_gene: TRBJ2-7
d_gene: TRBD1
CDR3nt: TGTGCCAGCAGCAGCCAGGGACAGGGCTACGAGCAGTACTTC
CDR3aa: CASSSQGQGYEQYF

v_gene: TRBV10-3
abundance: NA
j_gene: TRBJ2-1
d_gene: TRBD2
CDR3nt: TGTGCCATCAAGGCTAGCGGGAATTACAATGAGCAGTTCTTC
CDR3aa: CAIKASGNYNEQFF

v_gene: TRBV2
abundance: NA
j_gene: TRBJ2-3
d_gene: NA
CDR3nt: TGTGCCAGCAGTGAACCGAGGGAGGGCACAGATACGCAGTATTTT
CDR3aa: CASSEPREGTDTQYF

v_gene: TRBV4-1
abundance: NA
j_gene: TRBJ1-1
d_gene: NA
CDR3nt: TGCGCCAGCAGCCAAGATAGGGGGATGACTGAAGCTTTCTTT
CDR3aa: CASSQDRGMTEAFF

v_gene: TRBV14
abundance: NA
j_gene: TRBJ2-1
d_gene: TRBD1
CDR3nt: TGTGCCAGCAGCCGACAGGGGGCAATCGATGAGCAGTTCTTC
CDR3aa: CASSRQGAIDEQFF

v_gene: TRBV11-2
abundance: NA
j_gene: TRBJ2-3
d_gene: TRBD1
CDR3nt: TGTGCCAGCAGCTTAGGGGGACAGGGGGTCACAGATACGCAGTATTTT
CDR3aa: CASSLGGQGVTDTQYF

v_gene: TRBV30
abundance: NA
j_gene: TRBJ2-7
d_gene: NA
CDR3nt: TGTGCCTGGGGTAAAAGGGGCTACGAGCAGTACTTC
CDR3aa: CAWGKRGYEQYF

v_gene: TRBV9
abundance: NA
j_gene: TRBJ2-2
d_gene: NA
CDR3nt: TGTGCCAGCAGCGGAGCCTTATCCGGGGAGCTGTTTTTT
CDR3aa: CASSGALSGELFF

v_gene: TRBV18
abundance: NA
j_gene: TRBJ2-2
d_gene: TRBD1
CDR3nt: TGTGCCAGCTCACCACCGATGAGACAGGGCCCCGGGGAGCTGTTTTTT
CDR3aa: CASSPPMRQGPGELFF

v_gene: TRBV5-4
abundance: NA
j_gene: TRBJ1-1
d_gene: NA
CDR3nt: TGTGCCAGCAGCTTGGTCCCGCGGGGAACTGAAGCTTTCTTT
CDR3aa: CASSLVPRGTEAFF

v_gene: TRBV27
abundance: once
j_gene: TRBJ2-7
d_gene: NA
CDR3nt: TGTGCCAGCAGTCCCTCACAGGGTACTAACTCCTACGAGCAGTACTTC
CDR3aa: CASSPSQGTNSYEQYF

v_gene: TRBV6-5
abundance: NA
j_gene: TRBJ2-2
d_gene: TRBD1
CDR3nt: TGTGCCAGCAACCCGGGACAGGTCGTGGGCGGGGAGCTGTTTTTT
CDR3aa: CASNPGQVVGGELFF

v_gene: TRBV13
abundance: NA
j_gene: TRBJ1-2
d_gene: NA
CDR3nt: TGTGCCAGCAGCTTAGGGGAGACAGCCGACTATGGCTACACCTTC
CDR3aa: CASSLGETADYGYTF

v_gene: TRBV19
abundance: NA
j_gene: TRBJ1-3
d_gene: NA
CDR3nt: TGTGCCAGTAGTGCAAGGGTGGGGAACGCTGGAAACACCATATATTTT
CDR3aa: CASSARVGNAGNTIYF

v_gene: TRBV4-1
abundance: NA
j_gene: TRBJ1-1
d_gene: TRBD1
CDR3nt: TGCGCCAGCAGCCAGGGCAGGGGGACAGGGAAGAACACTGAAGCTTTCTTT
CDR3aa: CASSQGRGTGKNTEAFF

v_gene: TRBV7-3
abundance: NA
j_gene: TRBJ1-1
d_gene: TRBD1
CDR3nt: TGTGCCAGCAGCTTAACAGGTAAGGGGGCGCGGGTGATGGGCACTGAAGCTTTCTTT
CDR3aa: CASSLTGKGARVMGTEAFF

v_gene: TRBV30
abundance: NA
j_gene: TRBJ2-7
d_gene: NA
CDR3nt: TGTGCCTGGAGTGCCGGATTTAGGAGCTCCTACGAGCAGTACTTC
CDR3aa: CAWSAGFRSSYEQYF

v_gene: TRBV7-8
abundance: NA
j_gene: TRBJ2-7
d_gene: NA
CDR3nt: TGTGCCAGCAGCTTATCCCCAGCGGGCGGGATCTCCTACGAGCAGTACTTC
CDR3aa: CASSLSPAGGISYEQYF

v_gene: TRBV9
abundance: NA
j_gene: TRBJ1-2
d_gene: NA
CDR3nt: TGTGCCAGCAGTCATACAATCGGGACGGACTATGGCTACACCTTC
CDR3aa: CASSHTIGTDYGYTF

v_gene: TRBV7-3
abundance: NA
j_gene: TRBJ2-2
d_gene: TRBD2
CDR3nt: TGTGCCAGCAGCTTAACGTGGGTAGCGGGAGGTAACACCGGGGAGCTGTTTTTT
CDR3aa: CASSLTWVAGGNTGELFF

v_gene: TRBV21-1
abundance: NA
j_gene: TRBJ2-1
d_gene: NA
CDR3nt: TGTGCCAGCAGCAACTTCGCGGACAGCTACAATGAGCAGTTCTTC
CDR3aa: CASSNFADSYNEQFF

v_gene: TRBV4-1
abundance: NA
j_gene: TRBJ1-5
d_gene: NA
CDR3nt: TGCGCCAGCAGCCAAGAGCCGTATAGCAATCAGCCCCAGCATTTT
CDR3aa: CASSQEPYSNQPQHF

v_gene: TRBV4-1
abundance: NA
j_gene: TRBJ1-4
d_gene: NA
CDR3nt: TGCGCCAGCAGCCAGGTCGGACACCTCGGAAATCCTAATGAAAAACTGTTTTTT
CDR3aa: CASSQVGHLGNPNEKLFF

v_gene: TRBV4-1
abundance: NA
j_gene: TRBJ1-1
d_gene: NA
CDR3nt: TGCGCCAGCAGCCACCTAACCGTCGTTGGCAGGGGAACGAACACTGAAGCTTTCTTT
CDR3aa: CASSHLTVVGRGTNTEAFF

v_gene: TRBV19
abundance: NA
j_gene: TRBJ1-5
d_gene: NA
CDR3nt: TGTGCCAGTACCCCGAACCTAGGGGTTTTCAGTCAGCCCCAGCATTTT
CDR3aa: CASTPNLGVFSQPQHF

v_gene: TRBV28
abundance: NA
j_gene: TRBJ1-4
d_gene: NA
CDR3nt: TGTGCCAGCAGCTTACATTCAACTAATGAAAAACTGTTTTTT
CDR3aa: CASSLHSTNEKLFF

v_gene: TRBV6-1
abundance: NA
j_gene: TRBJ2-1
d_gene: NA
CDR3nt: TGTGCCAGCAGTGAACGGTTCCCCGGCAATGAGCAGTTCTTC
CDR3aa: CASSERFPGNEQFF

v_gene: TRBV28
abundance: once
j_gene: TRBJ2-2
d_gene: NA
CDR3nt: TGTGCCAGCAGTTTGACCCGCGCGACCGGGGAGCTGTTTTTT
CDR3aa: CASSLTRATGELFF

v_gene: TRBV7-6
abundance: once
j_gene: TRBJ2-2
d_gene: NA
CDR3nt: TGTGCCAGCAGCTTAAATTGGGACCCCGGGAAGGGGACCGGGGAGCTGTTTTTT
CDR3aa: CASSLNWDPGKGTGELFF

v_gene: TRBV2
abundance: NA
j_gene: TRBJ2-3
d_gene: NA
CDR3nt: TGTGCCATCGCGAGGTTGGGGGTTATGGGCACAGATACGCAGTATTTT
CDR3aa: CAIARLGVMGTDTQYF

v_gene: TRBV30
abundance: few
j_gene: TRBJ2-6
d_gene: NA
CDR3nt: TGTGCCTGGAGTGACTACCACAGGGCCAACGTCCTGACTTTC
CDR3aa: CAWSDYHRANVLTF

v_gene: TRBV27
abundance: NA
j_gene: TRBJ2-7
d_gene: NA
CDR3nt: TGTGCCAGCAGATCCCGGGTCCGCGCAGGGTTCTACGAGCAGTACTTC
CDR3aa: CASRSRVRAGFYEQYF

v_gene: TRBV6-1
abundance: few
j_gene: TRBJ1-2
d_gene: NA
CDR3nt: TGTGCCAGCAGTGGTATGGGACGGAACTATGGCTACACCTTC
CDR3aa: CASSGMGRNYGYTF

v_gene: TRBV13
abundance: NA
j_gene: TRBJ2-7
d_gene: NA
CDR3nt: TGTGCCAGCAGCCCGGGGGGCAGCTCCTACGAGCAGTACTTC
CDR3aa: CASSPGGSSYEQYF

v_gene: TRBV6-1
abundance: NA
j_gene: TRBJ1-4
d_gene: NA
CDR3nt: TGTGCCAGCACCGACCGGGCCTCTAATGAAAAACTGTTTTTT
CDR3aa: CASTDRASNEKLFF

v_gene: TRBV7-2
abundance: NA
j_gene: TRBJ2-7
d_gene: TRBD2
CDR3nt: TGTGCCAGCAGCCCTCGGACTAGCGGCCCCTACGAGCAGTACTTC
CDR3aa: CASSPRTSGPYEQYF

v_gene: TRBV7-2
abundance: few
j_gene: TRBJ1-1
d_gene: TRBD1
CDR3nt: TGTGCCAGCAGCTCCGGACAGGGGTTCACTGAAGCTTTCTTT
CDR3aa: CASSSGQGFTEAFF

v_gene: TRBV11-1
abundance: NA
j_gene: TRBJ2-1
d_gene: NA
CDR3nt: TGTGCCAGCAGCTTAATTAGCTCCTACAATGAGCAGTTCTTC
CDR3aa: CASSLISSYNEQFF

v_gene: TRBV6-1
abundance: once
j_gene: TRBJ2-7
d_gene: TRBD1
CDR3nt: TGTGCCAGCAGTGCCCGACAGGGGGCAGTTGAGCAGTACTTC
CDR3aa: CASSARQGAVEQYF